Listed below are T cell receptor beta chains from one sample, sequenced in a study of CD8+ T cells in alopecia areata. Sequencing was performed with immunoSEQ multiplex PCR; in TCRdb, only in-frame clones are kept and a portion is missing. The table shows 150,000 to 200,000 clones, with less than 70% occurring only once. Source: CD4+ T cells sorted from blood, taken at approximately week 50, from a patient treated with tofacitinib. These receptors were taken from a human donor with alopecia areata. The CDR3 runs from the conserved cysteine through the conserved F or W. The D gene is left open where the match is weak. Size tells how often a clone was seen (once, few, many) or the class of an expanded clone, and some rows leave it out.

v_call: TRBV29-1
d_call: TRBD1
clone_size: NA
cdr3_length: 14
j_call: TRBJ2-7
cdr3_aa: CSVRKPGQGYEQYF
cdr3_nt: TGCAGCGTCCGCAAACCGGGACAGGGGTACGAGCAGTACTTC

v_call: TRBV7-2
d_call: NA
clone_size: NA
cdr3_length: 13
j_call: TRBJ1-2
cdr3_aa: CASSLAAGMGYTF
cdr3_nt: TGTGCCAGCAGCTTAGCCGCCGGAATGGGCTACACCTTC

v_call: TRBV15
d_call: TRBD1
clone_size: NA
cdr3_length: 16
j_call: TRBJ2-7
cdr3_aa: CATSSGGIGQVVEQYF
cdr3_nt: TGTGCCACCAGCAGCGGTGGGATCGGACAGGTAGTAGAGCAGTACTTC

v_call: TRBV4-2
d_call: NA
clone_size: NA
cdr3_length: 16
j_call: TRBJ2-2
cdr3_aa: CASSQAPGGNTGELFF
cdr3_nt: TGTGCCAGCAGCCAAGCCCCAGGAGGGAATACCGGGGAGCTGTTTTTT

v_call: TRBV29-1
d_call: NA
clone_size: NA
cdr3_length: 9
j_call: TRBJ2-3
cdr3_aa: CSAGDTQYF
cdr3_nt: TGCAGCGCTGGGGATACGCAGTATTTT

v_call: TRBV25-1
d_call: TRBD1
clone_size: NA
cdr3_length: 15
j_call: TRBJ2-1
cdr3_aa: CASRGTGVGGNEQFF
cdr3_nt: TGTGCCAGCAGAGGGACAGGGGTAGGAGGGAATGAGCAGTTCTTC

v_call: TRBV6-4
d_call: NA
clone_size: once
cdr3_length: 13
j_call: TRBJ2-4
cdr3_aa: CASSGGPGNIQYF
cdr3_nt: TGTGCCAGCAGTGGGGGCCCAGGGAACATTCAGTACTTC

v_call: TRBV14
d_call: TRBD2
clone_size: many
cdr3_length: 14
j_call: TRBJ2-7
cdr3_aa: CASSPAGGGYEQYF
cdr3_nt: TGTGCCAGCAGCCCAGCGGGGGGAGGCTACGAGCAGTACTTC

v_call: TRBV29-1
d_call: TRBD1
clone_size: NA
cdr3_length: 14
j_call: TRBJ2-1
cdr3_aa: CSVDGTGVINEQFF
cdr3_nt: TGCAGCGTTGATGGAACAGGGGTGATCAATGAGCAGTTCTTC

v_call: TRBV2
d_call: NA
clone_size: few
cdr3_length: 12
j_call: TRBJ1-5
cdr3_aa: CASTGENQPQHF
cdr3_nt: TGTGCCAGCACGGGCGAGAATCAGCCCCAGCATTTT

v_call: TRBV10-1
d_call: NA
clone_size: NA
cdr3_length: 15
j_call: TRBJ2-7
cdr3_aa: CASSEWSGDSYEQYF
cdr3_nt: TGCGCCAGCAGTGAGTGGTCAGGGGACTCCTACGAGCAGTACTTC

v_call: TRBV9
d_call: NA
clone_size: NA
cdr3_length: 14
j_call: TRBJ1-1
cdr3_aa: CASSVAFHGTEAFF
cdr3_nt: TGTGCCAGCAGCGTAGCGTTTCACGGCACTGAAGCTTTCTTT

v_call: TRBV29-1
d_call: TRBD2
clone_size: once
cdr3_length: 13
j_call: TRBJ2-3
cdr3_aa: CSGRGVLTDTQYF
cdr3_nt: TGCAGCGGACGGGGGGTTCTCACAGATACGCAGTATTTT

v_call: TRBV19
d_call: NA
clone_size: NA
cdr3_length: 12
j_call: TRBJ1-1
cdr3_aa: CATKGMNTEAFF
cdr3_nt: TGTGCCACGAAGGGCATGAACACTGAAGCTTTCTTT

v_call: TRBV7-2
d_call: NA
clone_size: NA
cdr3_length: 16
j_call: TRBJ2-6
cdr3_aa: CASSLLPGTGANVLTF
cdr3_nt: TGTGCCAGCAGTCTATTGCCAGGGACTGGGGCCAACGTCCTGACTTTC

v_call: TRBV5-1
d_call: NA
clone_size: NA
cdr3_length: 13
j_call: TRBJ2-7
cdr3_aa: CASSSWDAYEQYF
cdr3_nt: TGCGCCAGCAGCTCCTGGGACGCCTACGAGCAGTACTTC

v_call: TRBV27
d_call: NA
clone_size: few
cdr3_length: 15
j_call: TRBJ1-4
cdr3_aa: CASSTWATRNEKLFF
cdr3_nt: TGTGCCAGCAGTACCTGGGCTACCCGGAATGAAAAACTGTTTTTT

v_call: TRBV14
d_call: NA
clone_size: NA
cdr3_length: 13
j_call: TRBJ1-1
cdr3_aa: CASSRDMNTEAFF
cdr3_nt: TGTGCCAGCAGCCGTGATATGAACACTGAAGCTTTCTTT

v_call: TRBV30
d_call: NA
clone_size: NA
cdr3_length: 12
j_call: TRBJ1-6
cdr3_aa: CAWSVDFSPLHF
cdr3_nt: TGTGCCTGGAGTGTTGACTTTTCACCCCTCCACTTT

v_call: TRBV6-1
d_call: TRBD1
clone_size: NA
cdr3_length: 16
j_call: TRBJ2-3
cdr3_aa: CASSEAPWTGRDTQYF
cdr3_nt: TGTGCCAGCAGTGAAGCCCCCTGGACAGGGAGGGATACGCAGTATTTT

v_call: TRBV30
d_call: NA
clone_size: NA
cdr3_length: 14
j_call: TRBJ1-1
cdr3_aa: CAWLEGRLNTEAFF
cdr3_nt: TGTGCCTGGCTCGAGGGCAGGTTGAACACTGAAGCTTTCTTT

v_call: TRBV29-1
d_call: NA
clone_size: NA
cdr3_length: 14
j_call: TRBJ2-1
cdr3_aa: CSVTRTESYNEQFF
cdr3_nt: TGCAGCGTAACACGGACAGAGTCCTACAATGAGCAGTTCTTC

v_call: TRBV7-2
d_call: TRBD1
clone_size: few
cdr3_length: 14
j_call: TRBJ2-1
cdr3_aa: CASSLVGQTNEQFF
cdr3_nt: TGTGCCAGCAGCTTAGTGGGACAGACCAATGAGCAGTTCTTC

v_call: TRBV4-3
d_call: NA
clone_size: NA
cdr3_length: 14
j_call: TRBJ1-2
cdr3_aa: CASSQNKWTYGYTF
cdr3_nt: TGCGCCAGCAGCCAAAATAAGTGGACCTATGGCTACACCTTC

v_call: TRBV25-1
d_call: TRBD1
clone_size: NA
cdr3_length: 16
j_call: TRBJ2-1
cdr3_aa: CASSTYGTGDSNEQFF
cdr3_nt: TGTGCCAGCAGTACCTATGGGACAGGGGATTCCAATGAGCAGTTCTTC

v_call: TRBV6-1
d_call: NA
clone_size: once
cdr3_length: 13
j_call: TRBJ2-7
cdr3_aa: CASSSQTSYEQYF
cdr3_nt: TGTGCCAGCAGTTCTCAAACCTCCTACGAGCAGTACTTC

v_call: TRBV25-1
d_call: TRBD1
clone_size: NA
cdr3_length: 13
j_call: TRBJ1-2
cdr3_aa: CASSTGGNYGYTF
cdr3_nt: TGTGCCAGCAGCACAGGGGGTAACTATGGCTACACCTTC

v_call: TRBV29-1
d_call: NA
clone_size: few
cdr3_length: 13
j_call: TRBJ2-3
cdr3_aa: CSVEGSARVTQYF
cdr3_nt: TGCAGCGTTGAAGGGAGCGCTCGGGTTACGCAGTATTTT

v_call: TRBV29-1
d_call: NA
clone_size: once
cdr3_length: 12
j_call: TRBJ1-1
cdr3_aa: CSVEVGSTEAFF
cdr3_nt: TGCAGCGTTGAAGTAGGGAGCACTGAAGCTTTCTTT

v_call: TRBV30
d_call: TRBD1
clone_size: NA
cdr3_length: 12
j_call: TRBJ1-1
cdr3_aa: CAWSPDRQAGFF
cdr3_nt: TGTGCCTGGAGTCCGGACAGGCAGGCGGGTTTCTTT

v_call: TRBV29-1
d_call: NA
clone_size: NA
cdr3_length: 10
j_call: TRBJ2-1
cdr3_aa: CSGGLNEQFF
cdr3_nt: TGCAGCGGTGGACTGAATGAGCAGTTCTTC

v_call: TRBV5-1
d_call: NA
clone_size: few
cdr3_length: 14
j_call: TRBJ1-1
cdr3_aa: CASSMTVMNTEAFF
cdr3_nt: TGCGCCAGCAGCATGACAGTCATGAACACTGAAGCTTTCTTT

v_call: TRBV29-1
d_call: TRBD1
clone_size: NA
cdr3_length: 14
j_call: TRBJ2-1
cdr3_aa: CSVYTGTGYNEQFF
cdr3_nt: TGCAGCGTTTACACCGGGACAGGCTACAATGAGCAGTTCTTC

v_call: TRBV5-1
d_call: NA
clone_size: NA
cdr3_length: 15
j_call: TRBJ2-3
cdr3_aa: CASSLRGTDRDTQYF
cdr3_nt: TGCGCCAGCAGCCTGAGGGGCACAGACAGAGATACGCAGTATTTT

v_call: TRBV12-5
d_call: TRBD1
clone_size: NA
cdr3_length: 18
j_call: TRBJ1-1
cdr3_aa: CASGLVHEDRGKNTEAFF
cdr3_nt: TGTGCTAGTGGTTTGGTACACGAGGACAGGGGTAAGAACACTGAAGCTTTCTTT

v_call: TRBV5-6
d_call: TRBD2
clone_size: once
cdr3_length: 18
j_call: TRBJ2-3
cdr3_aa: CASSLGTSGGDRTDTQYF
cdr3_nt: TGTGCCAGCAGCCTTGGGACTAGCGGGGGGGACCGCACAGATACGCAGTATTTT

v_call: TRBV11-2
d_call: NA
clone_size: NA
cdr3_length: 12
j_call: TRBJ1-2
cdr3_aa: CATKAPWRTYTF
cdr3_nt: TGTGCCACCAAGGCTCCTTGGCGGACCTACACCTTC

v_call: TRBV6-5
d_call: NA
clone_size: NA
cdr3_length: 14
j_call: TRBJ1-5
cdr3_aa: CASSYAGDNQPQHF
cdr3_nt: TGTGCCAGCAGTTACGCAGGCGACAATCAGCCCCAGCATTTT

v_call: TRBV29-1
d_call: NA
clone_size: NA
cdr3_length: 15
j_call: TRBJ1-5
cdr3_aa: CSVWGGKGSNQPQHF
cdr3_nt: TGCAGCGTTTGGGGGGGTAAAGGGAGCAATCAGCCCCAGCATTTT

v_call: TRBV5-4
d_call: NA
clone_size: few
cdr3_length: 16
j_call: TRBJ2-1
cdr3_aa: CASSSGSARSYNEQFF
cdr3_nt: TGTGCCAGCAGCTCTGGATCTGCTAGGTCCTACAATGAGCAGTTCTTC

v_call: TRBV6-5
d_call: NA
clone_size: few
cdr3_length: 11
j_call: TRBJ2-5
cdr3_aa: CASSYQETQYF
cdr3_nt: TGTGCCAGCAGTTACCAAGAGACCCAGTACTTC

v_call: TRBV7-2
d_call: TRBD1
clone_size: NA
cdr3_length: 14
j_call: TRBJ2-7
cdr3_aa: CASSPPGQGYEQYF
cdr3_nt: TGTGCCAGCAGCCCCCCCGGACAGGGTTACGAGCAGTACTTC

v_call: TRBV28
d_call: NA
clone_size: NA
cdr3_length: 11
j_call: TRBJ2-5
cdr3_aa: CASSQQETQYF
cdr3_nt: TGTGCCAGCAGTCAACAAGAGACCCAGTACTTC

v_call: TRBV30
d_call: NA
clone_size: NA
cdr3_length: 14
j_call: TRBJ1-2
cdr3_aa: CAWSTGFGGYGYTF
cdr3_nt: TGTGCCTGGAGTACAGGGTTCGGCGGCTATGGCTACACCTTC

v_call: TRBV9
d_call: NA
clone_size: NA
cdr3_length: 14
j_call: TRBJ1-2
cdr3_aa: CASSVAGGDYGYTF
cdr3_nt: TGTGCCAGCAGCGTAGCTGGAGGGGACTATGGCTACACCTTC

v_call: TRBV2
d_call: NA
clone_size: NA
cdr3_length: 14
j_call: TRBJ1-1
cdr3_aa: CASSPSAGSAEAFF
cdr3_nt: TGTGCCAGCAGCCCCTCGGCAGGGTCGGCTGAAGCTTTCTTT

v_call: TRBV29-1
d_call: NA
clone_size: few
cdr3_length: 12
j_call: TRBJ2-7
cdr3_aa: CSVVDAYYEQYF
cdr3_nt: TGCAGCGTTGTTGATGCGTACTACGAGCAGTACTTC

v_call: TRBV29-1
d_call: NA
clone_size: once
cdr3_length: 12
j_call: TRBJ1-1
cdr3_aa: CSVEDLAGPAFF
cdr3_nt: TGCAGCGTTGAAGATCTGGCTGGACCCGCTTTCTTT

v_call: TRBV10-3
d_call: TRBD1
clone_size: NA
cdr3_length: 13
j_call: TRBJ1-2
cdr3_aa: CAIRATGDSGYTF
cdr3_nt: TGTGCCATCAGAGCAACAGGGGACAGTGGCTACACCTTC

v_call: TRBV2
d_call: TRBD2
clone_size: NA
cdr3_length: 15
j_call: TRBJ2-7
cdr3_aa: CASRIAGTSYDEQYF
cdr3_nt: TGTGCCAGCAGGATTGCCGGGACTAGCTACGACGAGCAGTACTTC

v_call: TRBV30
d_call: TRBD1
clone_size: few
cdr3_length: 14
j_call: TRBJ1-2
cdr3_aa: CASNPGTGVYGYTF
cdr3_nt: TGTGCCTCCAACCCGGGGACAGGGGTCTATGGCTACACCTTC

v_call: TRBV7-9
d_call: NA
clone_size: NA
cdr3_length: 17
j_call: TRBJ2-1
cdr3_aa: CASSLGRLSLEFDEQFF
cdr3_nt: TGTGCCAGCAGCTTAGGTAGATTGTCGCTAGAATTCGATGAGCAGTTCTTC